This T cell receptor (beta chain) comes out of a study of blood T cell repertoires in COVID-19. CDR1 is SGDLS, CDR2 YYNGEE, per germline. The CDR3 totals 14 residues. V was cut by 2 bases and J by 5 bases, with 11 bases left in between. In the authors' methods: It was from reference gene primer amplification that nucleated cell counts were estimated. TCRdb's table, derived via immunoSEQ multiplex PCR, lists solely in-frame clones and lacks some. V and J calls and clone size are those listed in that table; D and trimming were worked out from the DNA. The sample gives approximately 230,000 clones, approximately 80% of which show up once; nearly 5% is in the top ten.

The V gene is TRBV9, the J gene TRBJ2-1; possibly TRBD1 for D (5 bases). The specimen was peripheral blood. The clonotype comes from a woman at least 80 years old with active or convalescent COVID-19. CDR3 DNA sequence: TGTGCCAGCAGCGTTTTAGGACAAAACAATGAGCAGTTCTTC. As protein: CASSVLGQNNEQFF.